This TCR beta chain was captured by sequencing in a study of regulatory T cells in long-lasting Graves disease. J lost 7 bases, V lost 4 bases, and 10 bases had no gene match. The CDR3 is 15 amino acids. Germline V lookup: CDR1 LNHDA, CDR2 SQIVND (reference sequence). The TCR beta library used iRepertoire HTBI primers with Arm-PCR amplification of CDR3. TCRdb ran MiXCR on the multiplex PCR reads and lists one entry per CDR3 protein. The repertoire has roughly 500,000 distinct CDR3 sequences, 20% to 25% of them found once; the top ten carry around 7%. Time point here: persistent/refractory GD, antithyroid drugs over 5 years with positive TRAb. PBMCs provided the RNA from which the TCR library was made. This clonotype was seen a few times.

The chain is built from TRBV19 and TRBJ2-5; TRBD1 aligns across 9 bases. The specimen was peripheral blood mononuclear cells (PBMCs), collected when the disease was refractory, from a patient treated with antithyroid drugs. The clonotype was recovered from a female donor with Graves disease. In DNA form, the CDR3 reads TGTGCCAGTAGTACCCTCGGACAGGGGAGGGGGACCCAGTACTTC. As protein: CASSTLGQGRGTQYF. The full variable domain, rest sourced from reference TRBV19 and TRBJ2-5, is DGGITQSPKYLFRKEGQNVTLSCEQNLNHDAMYWYRQDPGQGLRLIYYSQIVNDFQKGDIAEGYSVSREKKESFPLTVTSAQKNPTAFYLCASSTLGQGRGTQYFGPGTRLLVL.